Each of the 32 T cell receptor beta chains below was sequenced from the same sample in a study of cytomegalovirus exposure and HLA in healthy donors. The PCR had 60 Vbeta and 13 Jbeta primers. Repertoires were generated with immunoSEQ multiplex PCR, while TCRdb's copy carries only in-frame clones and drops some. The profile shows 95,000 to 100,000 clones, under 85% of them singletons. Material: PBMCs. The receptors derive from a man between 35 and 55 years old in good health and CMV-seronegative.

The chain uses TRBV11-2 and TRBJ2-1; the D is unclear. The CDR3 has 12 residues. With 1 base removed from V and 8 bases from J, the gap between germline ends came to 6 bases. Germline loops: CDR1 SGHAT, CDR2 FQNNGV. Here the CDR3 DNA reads TGTGCCAGCAGCTTAGGGCTAGATGAGCAGTTCTTC. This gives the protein CASSLGLDEQFF.

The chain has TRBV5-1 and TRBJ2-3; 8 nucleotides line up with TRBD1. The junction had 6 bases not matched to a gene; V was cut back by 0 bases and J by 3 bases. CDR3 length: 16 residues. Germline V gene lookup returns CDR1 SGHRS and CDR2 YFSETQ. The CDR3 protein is CASSLGLQGATDTQYF. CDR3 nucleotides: TGCGCCAGCAGCTTGGGACTCCAGGGGGCTACAGATACGCAGTATTTT.

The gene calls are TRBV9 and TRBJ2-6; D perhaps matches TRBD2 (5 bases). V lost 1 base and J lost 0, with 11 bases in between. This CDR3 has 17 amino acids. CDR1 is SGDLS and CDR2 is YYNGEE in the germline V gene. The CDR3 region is CASSVQDGDSGANVLTF. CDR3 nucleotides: TGTGCCAGCAGCGTACAGGACGGGGACTCTGGGGCCAACGTCCTGACTTTC.

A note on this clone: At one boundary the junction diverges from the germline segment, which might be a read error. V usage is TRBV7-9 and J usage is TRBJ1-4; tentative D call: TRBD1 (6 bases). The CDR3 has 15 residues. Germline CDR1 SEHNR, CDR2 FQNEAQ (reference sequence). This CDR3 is CSSSPGGGGDEKLFF. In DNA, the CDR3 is TGTTCCAGCAGCCCTGGGGGGGGCGGTGATGAAAAACTGTTTTTT.

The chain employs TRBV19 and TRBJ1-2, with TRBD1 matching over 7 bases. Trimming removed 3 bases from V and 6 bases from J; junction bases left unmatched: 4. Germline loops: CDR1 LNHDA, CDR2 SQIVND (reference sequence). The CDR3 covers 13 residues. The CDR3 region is CASSIPDRDGYTF. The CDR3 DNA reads TGTGCCAGTAGTATTCCTGACAGGGATGGCTACACCTTC.

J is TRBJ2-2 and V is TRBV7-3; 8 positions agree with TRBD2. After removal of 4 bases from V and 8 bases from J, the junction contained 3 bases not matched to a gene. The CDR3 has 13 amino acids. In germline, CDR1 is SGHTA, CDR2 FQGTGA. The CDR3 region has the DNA TGTGCCAGCAGCTGGACTAGCCAAGGGGAGCTGTTTTTT. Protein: CASSWTSQGELFF.

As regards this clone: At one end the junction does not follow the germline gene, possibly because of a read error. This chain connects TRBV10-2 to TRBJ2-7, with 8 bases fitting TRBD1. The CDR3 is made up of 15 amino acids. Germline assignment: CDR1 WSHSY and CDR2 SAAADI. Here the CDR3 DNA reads TGCGCCGGCAGTGAGTCGCAGGGGGCCCCCTACGAGCAGTACTTC. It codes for CAGSESQGAPYEQYF.

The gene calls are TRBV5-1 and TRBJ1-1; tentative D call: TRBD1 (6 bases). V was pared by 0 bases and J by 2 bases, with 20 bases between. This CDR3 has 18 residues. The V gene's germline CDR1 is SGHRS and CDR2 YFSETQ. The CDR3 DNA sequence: TGCGCCAGCAGCTTGGATCCGGGAGGGGGAACCGTCAACACTGAAGCTTTCTTT. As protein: CASSLDPGGGTVNTEAFF.

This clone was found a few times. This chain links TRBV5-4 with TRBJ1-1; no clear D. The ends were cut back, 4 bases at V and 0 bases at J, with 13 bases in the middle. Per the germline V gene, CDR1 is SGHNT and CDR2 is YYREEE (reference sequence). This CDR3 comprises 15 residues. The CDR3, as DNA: TGTGCCAGCAGCAACCGTCAGGTCATGAACACTGAAGCTTTCTTT. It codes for CASSNRQVMNTEAFF.

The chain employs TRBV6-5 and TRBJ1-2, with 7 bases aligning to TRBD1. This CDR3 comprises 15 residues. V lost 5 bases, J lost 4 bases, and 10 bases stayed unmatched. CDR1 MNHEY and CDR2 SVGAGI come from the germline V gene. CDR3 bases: TGTGCCAGCAGTCGCCTTGGACAGGATTTCTATGGCTACACCTTC. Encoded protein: CASSRLGQDFYGYTF.

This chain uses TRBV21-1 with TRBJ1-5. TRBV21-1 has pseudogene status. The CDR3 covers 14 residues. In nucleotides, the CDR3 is TGTGCCAGCACGGGGAGTCAAGATAATCAGCCCCAGCATTTT. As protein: CASTGSQDNQPQHF.

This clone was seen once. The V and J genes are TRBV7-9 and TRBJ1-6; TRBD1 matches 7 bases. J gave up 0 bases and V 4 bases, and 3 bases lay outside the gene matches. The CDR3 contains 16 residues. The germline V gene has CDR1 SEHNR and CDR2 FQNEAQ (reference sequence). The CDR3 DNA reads TGTGCCAGCAGCTCGACAGGGAGCTCCTATAATTCACCCCTCCACTTT. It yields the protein CASSSTGSSYNSPLHF.

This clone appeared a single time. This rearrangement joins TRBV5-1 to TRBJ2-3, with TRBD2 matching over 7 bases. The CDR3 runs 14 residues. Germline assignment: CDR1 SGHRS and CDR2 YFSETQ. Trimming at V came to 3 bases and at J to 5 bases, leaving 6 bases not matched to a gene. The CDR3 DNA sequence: TGCGCCAGCAGCTGGGAGGGCGGCGGAGATACGCAGTATTTT. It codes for CASSWEGGGDTQYF.

The CDR3 DNA reads TGTGCTAGTGGTTTGAGCGGAAACAAGCAGTTCTTC. Translation: CASGLSGNKQFF. The chain links TRBV12-5 to TRBJ2-1; tentative D call: TRBD2 (5 bases). The CDR3 is 12 amino acids. The germline V gene has CDR1 LGHNT and CDR2 FRNRAP. V gave up 2 bases and J gave up 11 bases, with 10 bases separating them.

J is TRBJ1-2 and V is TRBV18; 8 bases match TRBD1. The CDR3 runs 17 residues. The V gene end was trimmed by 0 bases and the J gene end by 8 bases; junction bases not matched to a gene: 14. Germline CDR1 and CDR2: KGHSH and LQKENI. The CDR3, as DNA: TGTGCCAGCTCACCACCGTATTCGAGGACAGGGTTTGGGGGCTACACCTTC. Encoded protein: CASSPPYSRTGFGGYTF.

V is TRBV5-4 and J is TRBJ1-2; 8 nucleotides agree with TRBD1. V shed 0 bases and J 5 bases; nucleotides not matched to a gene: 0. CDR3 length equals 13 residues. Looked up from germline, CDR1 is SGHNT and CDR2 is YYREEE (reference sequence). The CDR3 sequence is CASSLDRGYGYTF. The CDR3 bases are TGTGCCAGCAGCTTGGACAGGGGGTATGGCTACACCTTC.

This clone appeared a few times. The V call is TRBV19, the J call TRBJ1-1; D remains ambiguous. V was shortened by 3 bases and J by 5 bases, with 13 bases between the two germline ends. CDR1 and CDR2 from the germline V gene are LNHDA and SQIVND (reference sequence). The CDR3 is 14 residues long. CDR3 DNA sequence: TGTGCCAGTAGTATTAACAGTGAACTTACTGAAGCTTTCTTT. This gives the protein CASSINSELTEAFF.

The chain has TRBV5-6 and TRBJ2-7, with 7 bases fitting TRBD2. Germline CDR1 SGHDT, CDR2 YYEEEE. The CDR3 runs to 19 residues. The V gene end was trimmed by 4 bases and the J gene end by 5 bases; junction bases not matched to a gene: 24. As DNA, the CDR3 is TGTGCCAGCAGCCCAGGCAAAGGAGGGAGCGGGGAGCACACGAACGAGCAGTACGTC. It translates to CASSPGKGGSGEHTNEQYV.

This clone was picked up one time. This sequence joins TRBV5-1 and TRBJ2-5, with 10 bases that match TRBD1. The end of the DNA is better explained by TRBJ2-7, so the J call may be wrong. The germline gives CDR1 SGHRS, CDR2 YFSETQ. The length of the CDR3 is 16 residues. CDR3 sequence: CASSLEPGQGRHEQYF. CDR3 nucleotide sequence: TGCGCCAGCAGCTTGGAGCCGGGACAGGGGAGACACGAGCAGTACTTC.

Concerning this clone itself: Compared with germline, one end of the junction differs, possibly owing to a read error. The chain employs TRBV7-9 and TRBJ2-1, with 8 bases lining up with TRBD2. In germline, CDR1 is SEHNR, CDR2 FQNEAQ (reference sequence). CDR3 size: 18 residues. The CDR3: CSSSQPPGGLSGYNEQFF. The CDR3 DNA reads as TGTTCCAGCAGCCAACCCCCGGGGGGGCTTAGTGGTTACAATGAGCAGTTCTTC.

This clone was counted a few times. The CDR3 nucleotides are TGTGCCAGCAGCCACGACAATGAAGCTTTCTTT. This sequence encodes CASSHDNEAFF. The chain employs TRBV5-6 and TRBJ1-1; D remains unclear. The CDR3 loop spans 11 amino acids. Trimming removed 4 bases at V and 7 bases at J, with 8 bases between. The germline V gene encodes CDR1 SGHDT and CDR2 YYEEEE.

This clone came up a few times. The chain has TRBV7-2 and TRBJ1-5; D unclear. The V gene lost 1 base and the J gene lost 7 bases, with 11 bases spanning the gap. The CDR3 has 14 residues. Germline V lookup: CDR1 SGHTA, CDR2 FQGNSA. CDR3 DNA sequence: TGTGCCAGCAGCTTAGATGGGTCGGGACAGCCCCAGCATTTT. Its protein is CASSLDGSGQPQHF.

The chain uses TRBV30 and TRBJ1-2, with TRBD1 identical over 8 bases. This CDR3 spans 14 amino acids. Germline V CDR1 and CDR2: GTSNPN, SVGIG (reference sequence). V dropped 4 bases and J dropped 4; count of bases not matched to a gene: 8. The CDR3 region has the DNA TGTGCCTGGACAGGGGGCGAGAGGGGCTATGGCTACACCTTC. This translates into CAWTGGERGYGYTF.

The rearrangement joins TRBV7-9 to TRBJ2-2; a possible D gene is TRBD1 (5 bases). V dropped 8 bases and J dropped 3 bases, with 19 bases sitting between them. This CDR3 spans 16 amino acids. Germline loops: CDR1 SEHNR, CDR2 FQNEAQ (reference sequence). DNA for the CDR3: TGTGCCAGCCTTCGAGGTGGGGCGGCAGACACCGGGGAGCTGTTTTTT. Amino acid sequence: CASLRGGAADTGELFF.

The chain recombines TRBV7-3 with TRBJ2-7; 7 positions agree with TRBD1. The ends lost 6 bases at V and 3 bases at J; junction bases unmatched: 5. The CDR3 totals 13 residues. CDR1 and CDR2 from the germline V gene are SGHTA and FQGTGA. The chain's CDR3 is CASRFSGGYEQYV. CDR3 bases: TGTGCCAGCAGGTTTTCAGGGGGCTACGAGCAGTACGTC.

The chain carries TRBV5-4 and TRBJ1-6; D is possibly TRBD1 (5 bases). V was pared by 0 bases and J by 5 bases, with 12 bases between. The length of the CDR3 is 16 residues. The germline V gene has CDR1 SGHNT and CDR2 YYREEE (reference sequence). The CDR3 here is CASSLGQGRNNSPLHF. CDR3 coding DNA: TGTGCCAGCAGCTTGGGGCAGGGAAGGAATAATTCACCCCTCCACTTT.

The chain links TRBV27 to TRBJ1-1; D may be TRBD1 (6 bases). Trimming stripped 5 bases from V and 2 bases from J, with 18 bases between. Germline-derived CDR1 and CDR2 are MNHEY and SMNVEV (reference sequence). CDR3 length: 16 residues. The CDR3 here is CASSPLMGATNTEAFF. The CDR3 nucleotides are TGTGCCAGCAGTCCCCTTATGGGGGCTACTAACACTGAAGCTTTCTTT.

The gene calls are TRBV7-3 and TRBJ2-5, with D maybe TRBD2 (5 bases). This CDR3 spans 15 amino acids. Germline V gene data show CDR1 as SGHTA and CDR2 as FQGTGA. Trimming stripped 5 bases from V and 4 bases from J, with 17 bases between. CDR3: CASSPSGGYGETQYF. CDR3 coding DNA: TGTGCCAGCAGCCCGAGCGGCGGGTACGGAGAGACCCAGTACTTC. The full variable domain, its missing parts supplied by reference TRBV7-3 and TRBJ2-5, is GAGVSQTPSNKVTEKGKYVELRCDPISGHTALYWYRQSLGQGPEFLIYFQGTGAADDSGLPNDRFFAVRPEGSVSTLKIQRTERGDSAVYLCASSPSGGYGETQYFGPGTRLLVL.

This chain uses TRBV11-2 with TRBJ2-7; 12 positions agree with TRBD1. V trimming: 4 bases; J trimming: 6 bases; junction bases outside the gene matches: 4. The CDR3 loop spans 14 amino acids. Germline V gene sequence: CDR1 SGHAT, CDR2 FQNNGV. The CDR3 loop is CASSSGTGGSEQYF. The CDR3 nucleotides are TGTGCCAGCAGCTCCGGGACAGGGGGCTCCGAGCAGTACTTC.

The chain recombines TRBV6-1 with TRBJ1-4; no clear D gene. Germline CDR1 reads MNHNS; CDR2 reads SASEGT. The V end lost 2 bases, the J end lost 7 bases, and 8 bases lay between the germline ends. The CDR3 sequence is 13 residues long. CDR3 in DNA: TGTGCCAGCAGTGAATCGCGCGGTGAAAAACTGTTTTTT. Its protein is CASSESRGEKLFF.

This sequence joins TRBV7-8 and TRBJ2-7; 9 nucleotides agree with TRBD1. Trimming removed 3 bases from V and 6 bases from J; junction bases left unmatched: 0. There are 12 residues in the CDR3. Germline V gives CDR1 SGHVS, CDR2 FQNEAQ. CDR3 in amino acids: CASSLDRGEQYV. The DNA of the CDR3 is TGTGCCAGCAGCTTGGACAGGGGCGAGCAGTACGTC.

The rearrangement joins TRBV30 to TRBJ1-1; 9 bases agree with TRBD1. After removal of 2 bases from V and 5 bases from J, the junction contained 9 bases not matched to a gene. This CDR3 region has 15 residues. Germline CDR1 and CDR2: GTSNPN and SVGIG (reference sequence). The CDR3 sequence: CAWSRHWDRETEAFF. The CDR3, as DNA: TGTGCCTGGAGTCGACATTGGGACAGGGAGACTGAAGCTTTCTTT.